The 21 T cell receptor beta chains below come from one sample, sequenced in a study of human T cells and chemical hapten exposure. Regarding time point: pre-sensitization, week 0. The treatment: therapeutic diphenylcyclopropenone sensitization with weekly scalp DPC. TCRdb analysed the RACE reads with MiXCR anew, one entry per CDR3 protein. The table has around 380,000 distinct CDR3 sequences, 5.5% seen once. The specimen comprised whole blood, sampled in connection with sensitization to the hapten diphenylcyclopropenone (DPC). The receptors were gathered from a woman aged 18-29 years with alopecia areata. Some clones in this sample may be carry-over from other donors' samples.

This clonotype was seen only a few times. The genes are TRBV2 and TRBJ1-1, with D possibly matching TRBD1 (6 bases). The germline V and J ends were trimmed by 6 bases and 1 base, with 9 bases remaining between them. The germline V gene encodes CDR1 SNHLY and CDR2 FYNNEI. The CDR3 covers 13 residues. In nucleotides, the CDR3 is TGTGCCAGCAGACAGGGTCGGAACACTGAAGCTTTCTTT. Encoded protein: CASRQGRNTEAFF.

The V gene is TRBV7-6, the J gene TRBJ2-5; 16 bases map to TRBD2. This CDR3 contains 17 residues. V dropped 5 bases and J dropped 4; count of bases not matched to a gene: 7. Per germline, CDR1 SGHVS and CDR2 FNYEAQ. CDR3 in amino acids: CASSLGTSGGAGETQYF. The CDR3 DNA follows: TGTGCCAGCAGCCTCGGGACTAGCGGGGGGGCCGGAGAGACCCAGTACTTC.

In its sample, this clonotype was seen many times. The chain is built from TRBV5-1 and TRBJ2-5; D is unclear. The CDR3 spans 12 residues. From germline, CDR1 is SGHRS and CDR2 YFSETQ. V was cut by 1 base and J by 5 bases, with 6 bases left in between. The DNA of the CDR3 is TGCGCCAGCAGCTTGAACTACGAGACCCAGTACTTC. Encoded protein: CASSLNYETQYF.

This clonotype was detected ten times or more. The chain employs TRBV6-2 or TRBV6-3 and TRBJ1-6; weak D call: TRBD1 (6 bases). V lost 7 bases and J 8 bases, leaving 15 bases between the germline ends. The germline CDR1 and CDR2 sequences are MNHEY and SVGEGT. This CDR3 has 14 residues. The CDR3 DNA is TGTGCCAGCAACAGAGGGGACACAGATTCACCCCTCCACTTT. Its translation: CASNRGDTDSPLHF.

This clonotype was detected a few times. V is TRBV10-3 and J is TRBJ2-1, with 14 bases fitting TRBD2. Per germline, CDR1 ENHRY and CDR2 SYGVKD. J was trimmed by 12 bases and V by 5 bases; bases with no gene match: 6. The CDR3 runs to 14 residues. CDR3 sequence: CAISRGTSGGMQFF. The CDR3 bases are TGTGCCATCAGTCGGGGGACTAGCGGGGGCATGCAGTTCTTC.

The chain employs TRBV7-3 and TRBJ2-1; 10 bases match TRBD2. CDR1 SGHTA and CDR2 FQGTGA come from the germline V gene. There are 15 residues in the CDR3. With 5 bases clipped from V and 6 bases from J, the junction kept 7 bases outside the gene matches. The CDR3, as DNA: TGTGCCAGCAGCCCGACGGGACTAGCGAGCAATGAGCAGTTCTTC. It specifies CASSPTGLASNEQFF.

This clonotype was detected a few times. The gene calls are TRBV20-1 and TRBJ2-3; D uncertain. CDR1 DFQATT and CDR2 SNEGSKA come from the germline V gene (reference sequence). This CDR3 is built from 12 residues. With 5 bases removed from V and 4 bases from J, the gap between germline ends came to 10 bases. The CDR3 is CSAPKEADTQYF. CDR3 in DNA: TGCAGTGCTCCGAAAGAGGCAGATACGCAGTATTTT.

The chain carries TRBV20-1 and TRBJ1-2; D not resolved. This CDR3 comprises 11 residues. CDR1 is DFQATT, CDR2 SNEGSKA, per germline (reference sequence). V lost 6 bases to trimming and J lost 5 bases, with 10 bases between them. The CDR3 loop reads CSATPDYGYTF. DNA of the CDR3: TGCAGTGCCACCCCCGATTATGGCTACACCTTC.

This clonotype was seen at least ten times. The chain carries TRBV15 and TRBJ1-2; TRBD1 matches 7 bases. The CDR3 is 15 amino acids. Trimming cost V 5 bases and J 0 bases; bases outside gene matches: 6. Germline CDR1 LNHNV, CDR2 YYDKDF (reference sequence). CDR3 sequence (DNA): TGTGCCACCAGCCTTTGGGGACAGACTAACTATGGCTACACCTTC. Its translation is CATSLWGQTNYGYTF.

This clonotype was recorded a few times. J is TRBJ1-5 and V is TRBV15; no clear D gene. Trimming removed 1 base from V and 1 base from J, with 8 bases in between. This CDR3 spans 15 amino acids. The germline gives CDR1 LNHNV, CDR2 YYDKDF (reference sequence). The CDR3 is CATSRGGFSNQPQHF. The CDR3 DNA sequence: TGTGCCACCAGCAGAGGAGGGTTCAGCAATCAGCCCCAGCATTTT.

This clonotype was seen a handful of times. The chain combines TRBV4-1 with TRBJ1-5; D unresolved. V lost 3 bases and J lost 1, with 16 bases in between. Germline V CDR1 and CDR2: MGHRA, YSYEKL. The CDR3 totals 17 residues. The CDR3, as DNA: TGCGCCAGCAGCCAGGTCACGACCCAGTTGAGCAATCAGCCCCAGCATTTT. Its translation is CASSQVTTQLSNQPQHF.

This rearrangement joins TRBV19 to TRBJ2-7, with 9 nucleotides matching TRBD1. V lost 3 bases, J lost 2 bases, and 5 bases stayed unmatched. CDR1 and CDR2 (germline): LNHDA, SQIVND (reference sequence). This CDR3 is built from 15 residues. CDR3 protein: CASSITRDRAYEQYF. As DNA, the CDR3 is TGTGCCAGTAGTATTACTCGGGACAGGGCCTACGAGCAGTACTTC.

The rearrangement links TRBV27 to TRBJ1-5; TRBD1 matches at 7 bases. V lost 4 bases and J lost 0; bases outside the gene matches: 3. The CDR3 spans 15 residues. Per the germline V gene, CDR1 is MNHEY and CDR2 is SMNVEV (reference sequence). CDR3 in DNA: TGTGCCAGCAGTTGGGGACAGAATAGCAATCAGCCCCAGCATTTT. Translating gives CASSWGQNSNQPQHF.

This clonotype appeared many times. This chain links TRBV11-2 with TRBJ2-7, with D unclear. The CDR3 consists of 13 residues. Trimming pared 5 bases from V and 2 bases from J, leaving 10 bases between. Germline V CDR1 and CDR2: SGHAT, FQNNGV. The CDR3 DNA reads TGTGCCAGCAGCCCGTCACCTACCTACGAGCAGTACTTC. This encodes CASSPSPTYEQYF.

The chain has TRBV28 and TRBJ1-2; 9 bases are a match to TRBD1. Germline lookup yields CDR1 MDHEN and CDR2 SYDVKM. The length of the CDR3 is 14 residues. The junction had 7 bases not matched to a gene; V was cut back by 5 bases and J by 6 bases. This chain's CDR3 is CASSMGQGRNGYTF. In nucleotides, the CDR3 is TGTGCCAGCAGTATGGGACAGGGACGAAATGGCTACACCTTC.

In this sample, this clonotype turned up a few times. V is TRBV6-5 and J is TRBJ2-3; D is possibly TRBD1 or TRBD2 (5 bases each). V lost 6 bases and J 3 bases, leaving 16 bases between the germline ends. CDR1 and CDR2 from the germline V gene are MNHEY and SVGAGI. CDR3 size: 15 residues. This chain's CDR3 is CASSRGSRGTDTQYF. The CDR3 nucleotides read TGTGCCAGCAGCCGCGGTTCGAGGGGTACAGATACGCAGTATTTT.

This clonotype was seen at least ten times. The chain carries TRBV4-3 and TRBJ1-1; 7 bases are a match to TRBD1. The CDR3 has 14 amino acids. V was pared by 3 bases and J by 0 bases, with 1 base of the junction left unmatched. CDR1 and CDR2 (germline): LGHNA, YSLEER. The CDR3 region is CASSQTGMNTEAFF. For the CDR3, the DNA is TGCGCCAGCAGCCAGACAGGGATGAACACTGAAGCTTTCTTT.

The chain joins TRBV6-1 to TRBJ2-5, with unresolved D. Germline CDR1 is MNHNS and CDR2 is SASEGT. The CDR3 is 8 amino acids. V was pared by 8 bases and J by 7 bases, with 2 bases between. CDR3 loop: CASGTQYF. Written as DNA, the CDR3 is TGTGCCAGCGGGACCCAGTACTTC.

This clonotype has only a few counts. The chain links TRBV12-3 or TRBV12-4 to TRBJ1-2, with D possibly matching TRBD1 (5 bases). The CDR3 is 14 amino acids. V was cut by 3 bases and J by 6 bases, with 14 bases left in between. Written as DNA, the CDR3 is TGTGCCAGCAGTTTTATGGATTGGGGGAATGGCTACACCTTC. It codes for CASSFMDWGNGYTF.

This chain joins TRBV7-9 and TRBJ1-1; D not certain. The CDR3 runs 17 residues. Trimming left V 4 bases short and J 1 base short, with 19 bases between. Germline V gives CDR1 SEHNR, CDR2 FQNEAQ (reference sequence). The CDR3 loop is CASSYILTQLPNTEAFF. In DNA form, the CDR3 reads TGTGCCAGCAGCTATATACTGACACAATTACCGAACACTGAAGCTTTCTTT.

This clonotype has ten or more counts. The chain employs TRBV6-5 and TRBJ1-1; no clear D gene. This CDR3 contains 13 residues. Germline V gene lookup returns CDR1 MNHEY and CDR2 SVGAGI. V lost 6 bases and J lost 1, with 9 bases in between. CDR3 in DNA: TGTGCCAGCAGCTTTCAGGAGAACACTGAAGCTTTCTTT. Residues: CASSFQENTEAFF.